The 16 T cell receptor beta chains given below trace back to one sample, sequenced in a study of regulatory T cells in long-lasting Graves disease. Investigators prepared the TCR beta libraries by applying iRepertoire HTBI primers and Arm-PCR of CDR3 regions. TCRdb reprocessed the multiplex PCR reads with MiXCR, giving one entry per CDR3 protein. The sample carries about 370,000 distinct CDR3 sequences, around 15% recorded once. Described time point: newly diagnosed GD, antithyroid drugs for less than 3 months. There was RNA extracted from PBMCs, and the TCR library was made from it. This sample comprised peripheral blood mononuclear cells (PBMCs), obtained at new diagnosis, from a patient treated with antithyroid drugs. These receptors came from a female donor with Graves disease.

On this clonotype: A read error is possible here, since a much larger clone lies one base away. This chain connects TRBV28 to TRBJ1-2; TRBD1 agrees at 8 bases. The V gene's germline CDR1 is MDHEN and CDR2 SYDVKM. The CDR3 spans 13 residues. V dropped 5 bases and J dropped 10; count of bases not matched to a gene: 9. CDR3 loop: CASSPRTGHDYTF. CDR3 in DNA: TGTGCCAGCAGTCCCAGGACAGGGCACGACTACACCTTC.

This clonotype has at least ten counts. The chain combines TRBV24-1 with TRBJ1-2; D call uncertain. Germline values: CDR1 KGHDR, CDR2 SFDVKD. Trimming stripped 5 bases from V and 4 bases from J, with 10 bases between. CDR3 length: 13 residues. The CDR3 nucleotides read TGTGCCACCAGTGCGGACCGGGCCTATGGCTACACCTTC. This encodes CATSADRAYGYTF.

This clonotype was seen ten or more times. The chain couples TRBV6-1 to TRBJ1-4; D ambiguous. Per germline, CDR1 MNHNS and CDR2 SASEGT. The CDR3 runs to 16 residues. Between the trimmed V and J ends, which lost 6 bases and 0 bases, there was a span of 14 bases. The CDR3 DNA follows: TGTGCCAGCAGCAAGAAACGGGTGGCAACTAATGAAAAACTGTTTTTT. This translates into CASSKKRVATNEKLFF.

This clonotype was observed at least ten times. The chain recombines TRBV6-2 or TRBV6-3 with TRBJ1-4; the D gene is possibly TRBD1 (6 bases). V lost 0 bases and J 10 bases, leaving 15 bases between the germline ends. In germline, CDR1 is MNHEY, CDR2 SVGEGT. This CDR3 contains 15 residues. The CDR3 DNA is TGTGCCAGCAGTTACTCGGACAGTTGGGGCGCAAAACTGTTTTTT. Amino acid sequence: CASSYSDSWGAKLFF.

Ten or more counts support this clonotype. This chain uses TRBV12-3 or TRBV12-4 with TRBJ1-1, with no clear D. The V gene lost 4 bases and the J gene lost 1 base, with 10 bases spanning the gap. The CDR3 is made up of 14 amino acids. The DNA of the CDR3 is TGTGCCAGCAGTTCTAAAAGAGGGAACACTGAAGCTTTCTTT. This gives the protein CASSSKRGNTEAFF.

As to this clonotype: This clone may be a read error of a much larger clone one base away. The chain carries TRBV7-2 and TRBJ2-7; 11 bases line up with TRBD1. This CDR3 is built from 16 residues. CDR1 SGHTA and CDR2 FQGNSA come from the germline V gene. CDR3 sequence (DNA): TGTGCCTGCAGCCACCTTCCGGGACAGGGGGAGAATGAGCAGTACTTC. This translates into CACSHLPGQGENEQYF. Together with reference TRBV7-2 and TRBJ2-7, the CDR3 gives the full variable domain: GAGVSQSPSNKVTEKGKDVELRCDPISGHTALYWYRQSLGQGLEFLIYFQGNSAPDKSGLPSDRFSAERTGGSVSTLTIQRTQQEDSAVYLCACSHLPGQGENEQYFGPGTRLTVT.

The sample holds many counts of this clonotype. The V gene is TRBV20-1, the J gene TRBJ1-3, with TRBD1 identical over 7 bases. The CDR3 runs to 15 residues. CDR1 DFQATT and CDR2 SNEGSKA come from the germline V gene (reference sequence). The V gene end was trimmed by 3 bases and the J gene end by 0 bases; junction bases not matched to a gene: 5. CDR3 in amino acids: CSASAQGVSGNTIYF. In nucleotides, the CDR3 is TGCAGTGCTAGCGCTCAGGGGGTCTCTGGAAACACCATATATTTT.

This clonotype was counted many times. V usage is TRBV7-9 and J usage is TRBJ2-5; D tentatively fits TRBD1 or TRBD2 (5 bases each). The CDR3 runs 15 residues. V lost 2 bases, J lost 5 bases, and 15 bases lay in between. Germline-derived CDR1 and CDR2 are SEHNR and FQNEAQ (reference sequence). CDR3 amino acids: CASSLWTNPGETQYF. The CDR3 region has the DNA TGTGCCAGCAGCTTATGGACAAACCCGGGGGAGACCCAGTACTTC.

Of note for this clonotype: A much larger clone differs by one base, so this may be a read error. The V and J genes are TRBV28 and TRBJ2-1; no firm D call. The CDR3 is made up of 13 amino acids. The germline CDR1 and CDR2 sequences are MDHEN and SYDVKM. The CDR3 reads CASSLRANNGQFF. CDR3 DNA: TGTGCCAGCAGTCTCCGGGCCAACAATGGGCAGTTCTTC.

The chain couples TRBV7-9 to TRBJ2-3; D call uncertain. Germline assignment: CDR1 SEHNR and CDR2 FQNEAQ (reference sequence). V was shortened by 3 bases and J by 10 bases, with 11 bases between the two germline ends. This CDR3 has 12 amino acids. In DNA form, the CDR3 reads TGTGCCAGCAGCTTCGTGGGTGAGGCGCAGTATTTT. Protein sequence: CASSFVGEAQYF.

This clonotype was detected many times. This rearrangement joins TRBV20-1 to TRBJ2-1; 12 bases fit TRBD2. Germline CDR1 is DFQATT and CDR2 is SNEGSKA (reference sequence). The CDR3 runs to 15 residues. Losses at the gene ends were 5 bases for V and 6 bases for J; bases not matched to a gene: 8. The CDR3 loop reads CSAQGGLAGTNEQFF. The DNA of the CDR3 is TGCAGTGCTCAAGGAGGACTAGCGGGAACCAATGAGCAGTTCTTC.

Ten or more counts support this clonotype. This chain links TRBV5-1 with TRBJ2-7; TRBD2 matches at 9 bases. CDR1 is SGHRS, CDR2 YFSETQ, per germline. V shed 0 bases and J 2 bases; nucleotides not matched to a gene: 6. The CDR3 covers 16 residues. CDR3 region: CASSLGTSVPAYEQYF. The CDR3, as DNA: TGCGCCAGCAGCTTGGGGACTAGCGTGCCAGCCTACGAGCAGTACTTC.

This clonotype showed up many times. V and J are TRBV4-1 and TRBJ2-4; 8 nucleotides match TRBD1. The junction had 11 bases not matched to a gene; V was cut back by 1 base and J by 3 bases. Germline assignment: CDR1 MGHRA and CDR2 YSYEKL. The length of the CDR3 is 18 residues. Here the CDR3 reads CASSQGGQGAVGKNIQYF. In DNA form, the CDR3 reads TGCGCCAGCAGCCAAGGGGGCCAGGGGGCTGTGGGCAAAAACATTCAGTACTTC.

The V call is TRBV4-2, the J call TRBJ2-3, with no clear D. CDR3 size: 15 residues. Germline lookup yields CDR1 LGHNA and CDR2 YNFKEQ. V was cut by 0 bases and J by 4 bases, with 11 bases left in between. Written as DNA, the CDR3 is TGTGCCAGCAGCCAAGAGGGTCTTGGGCCAGATACGCAGTATTTT. It yields the protein CASSQEGLGPDTQYF.

The chain has TRBV2 and TRBJ2-7; 12 positions agree with TRBD2. Germline V gene sequence: CDR1 SNHLY, CDR2 FYNNEI. The CDR3 length is 17 residues. V lost 4 bases, J lost 6 bases, and 13 bases stayed unmatched. The CDR3 region is CASSANLLAGGLGEQYF. CDR3 DNA: TGTGCCAGCAGTGCAAACTTACTAGCGGGGGGACTTGGCGAGCAGTACTTC.

The gene calls are TRBV19 and TRBJ2-3; a possible D gene is TRBD2 (6 bases). The V and J ends lost 4 bases and 1 base respectively, with 15 bases between them. Germline V CDR1 and CDR2: LNHDA, SQIVND (reference sequence). This CDR3 comprises 16 residues. The CDR3, as DNA: TGTGCCAGTAGTAGTGCGGGGCGGGATCGCACAGATACGCAGTATTTT. This gives the protein CASSSAGRDRTDTQYF.